This passage covers 4 T cell receptor beta chains from one sample sequenced in a study of blood T cell repertoires in COVID-19. Using immunoSEQ multiplex PCR, the repertoire was profiled, and TCRdb retains in-frame clones only, with some absent. The sample carries around 51,000 clones, 90% recorded once. Sequenced sample: peripheral blood. The source of these receptors is a man in his sixties or seventies with acute or convalescent COVID-19.

The chain carries TRBV10-3 and TRBJ1-6; TRBD1 is a possible D gene (6 bases). This CDR3 is built from 14 residues. Germline values: CDR1 ENHRY, CDR2 SYGVKD. Trimming left V 3 bases short and J 7 bases short, with 10 bases between. Here the CDR3 DNA reads TGTGCCATCAGTGACGGGGGGGGCAATTCACCCCTCCACTTT. Translation gives CAISDGGGNSPLHF.

This clone was recorded only once. J is TRBJ2-3 and V is TRBV9, with D perhaps matching TRBD1 (5 bases). Trimming took 4 bases from V and 2 from J, leaving 14 bases between them. The CDR3 has 15 amino acids. Germline V gene sequence: CDR1 SGDLS, CDR2 YYNGEE. The DNA of the CDR3 is TGTGCCAGCAGCTTGAGACAGATTCTCACAGATACGCAGTATTTT. Amino acids: CASSLRQILTDTQYF.

The chain recombines TRBV6-5 with TRBJ2-5; possible D gene TRBD2, 6 bases. V dropped 3 bases and J dropped 5 bases, with 13 bases sitting between them. The CDR3 sequence is 14 residues long. Germline lookup yields CDR1 MNHEY and CDR2 SVGAGI. The DNA of the CDR3 is TGTGCCAGCAGTTATATTGGGGGGACGGAGACCCAGTACTTC. Translation: CASSYIGGTETQYF.

This clone occurred a few times. The chain employs TRBV29-1 and TRBJ2-7; 9 nucleotides align to TRBD1. V was pared by 5 bases and J by 5 bases, with 7 bases of the junction left unmatched. Germline CDR1 reads SQVTM; CDR2 reads ANQGSEA. The CDR3 covers 13 residues. In DNA form, the CDR3 reads TGCAGCGTTTGGGGACAGGGCGGCCACGAGCAGTACTTC. Protein product: CSVWGQGGHEQYF.